This T cell receptor (beta chain) derives from a study of human T cells and chemical hapten exposure (TCRdb year 2021). Some background on the complete study: For sensitization, 2% DPC in acetone was applied to a roughly 2 cm by roughly 2 cm area of upper inner arm skin. Patch testing was performed on the upper back with Finn chambers containing 0.01% DPC, and the patch tests were scored after 6 days according to International Contact Dermatitis Research Group standards. Blood was sampled from patients pre-sensitization (week 0) and at 2, 6 and about 24 weeks after DPC sensitization. About 29 alopecia patients gave blood for TCR sequencing at one to four time points (pre-sensitization, 2, 6 and 24 weeks). Alopecia areata with under or over 50% scalp involvement, alopecia totalis and alopecia universalis were represented in the patient cohort, which was mostly female. Libraries were pooled for sequencing, and per-sample TCR yields varied mainly because of small differences in library volumes within the pool. Patients additionally received weekly therapeutic DPC doses to the scalp throughout the approximately 25-week study period. Peripheral blood TCR repertoire changes were tracked in vivo in alopecia patients during primary and secondary sensitization to the hapten diphenylcyclopropenone (DPC). Beyond this particular receptor, the publication reports: Expanded TCRs formed significantly more large CDR3 similarity clusters than pre-sensitization or healthy control sets, consistent with antigen-driven responses. Because every patient had alopecia, a presumed autoimmune disease, the patients' immune response might differ from that of healthy individuals. Patch test score was positively correlated with the number of PT1 expanded TCRs, with significance at thresholds 8, 16 and 32 but not at 4. DPC sensitization did not change how many TCRs were above 1 in 1000 frequency, and no evidence was found of alterations in global repertoire structure. After repeated subsampling, the strength of the expansion versus patch-test correlation and the threshold at which it became significant changed.

In the paper's terms, the time point label means: patch test 3, about 24 weeks after DPC sensitization. Reading the label with the study, this specimen's treatment or condition is: therapeutic diphenylcyclopropenone sensitization with weekly scalp DPC. Blood at each patch-test visit was drawn before the patch test was applied. Patients were eligible if aged 18 to 70, diagnosed with alopecia and judged suitable for DPC therapy, and pregnant patients were excluded. Total RNA was isolated from unfractionated whole blood collected in Tempus Blood RNA tubes. The library was generated by RACE. Sequencing relied on a NextSeq 500. During library preparation, unique molecular identifiers were attached to individual cDNA molecules so that TCRs could be counted in a quantitative, reproducible way. Both TCR alpha and TCR beta chains were sequenced from each blood RNA sample. The study's processing was this. The median number of TCRs per sample was 85,000 to 100,000, ranging from roughly 20,000 to 700,000. The Decombinator software suite was used to annotate the V, J and CDR3 of the TCR reads. To make PS versus PT1 abundance plots, every sample was subsampled to the same number of TCRs (28,000). Expanded TCRs were defined as absent before sensitization and observed at least eight times at the 2-week time point. TCRdb itself trimmed the public reads at Q25 with fastp, ran MiXCR and retained productive beta chains. Every entry covers one CDR3 protein and lists the most common genes and DNA from its rows. The V and J calls shown here were made by TCRdb, not taken from the authors' results. Counted in this sample were some 60,000 distinct CDR3 sequences; roughly an eighth of them appeared once. 2.4% of the sample is in the top ten clones.

This clonotype was recorded at least ten times. Its antigen is still unknown. Base qualities are not recorded, but no much larger clone differs from it by a single base. Looking up the germline V gene yields CDR1 MDHEN and CDR2 SYDVKM. After removal of 5 bases from V and 7 bases from J, the junction retains 6 bases not matched to a gene. The CDR3 starts with the cysteine, ends with the phenylalanine, and has 13 residues. Only CDR3 DNA remains: 39 bases, in frame from the first base. The sequences come from whole blood, collected in connection with sensitization to the hapten diphenylcyclopropenone (DPC). This chain is built from TRBV28 and TRBJ1-2, and 8 junctional nucleotides match TRBD1. This TCR was recovered from a man aged 25-45 years with alopecia areata. Some clones in this sample may be carry-over from other donors' samples. The bases are TGTGCCAGCAGTCTCCAGGGGGCGCCTGGCTACACCTTC. It is translated as CASSLQGAPGYTF.